Listed below are T cell receptor beta chains from one sample, sequenced in a study of T cells expressing NK-cell markers. From its re-call of the 5' RACE reads, TCRdb lists each CDR3 protein once, without DNA. Its clone listing holds under 600,000 distinct CDR3 sequences. The sequencing input was blood T cells: a sorted CD56 or NKG2C T cell subset, CD4+ or CD8+ T cells, or bulk PBMC T cells (not recorded which). The source of these receptors is a woman aged 45-65 years in good health. Both conserved end residues are part of each CDR3.

v_gene	j_gene	CDR3aa
TRBV12-3/TRBV12-4	TRBJ2-3	CASSWGGRTTDTQYF
TRBV24-1	TRBJ2-1	CATSGGLAGAYNEQFF
TRBV12-3/TRBV12-4	TRBJ2-7	CASSLSRGQGSYEQYF
TRBV10-1	TRBJ2-1	CASRTGTGYHNEQFF
TRBV28	TRBJ2-2	CASSSPGGRGTGELFF
TRBV12-3/TRBV12-4	TRBJ2-1	CASHFGGLGEQFF
TRBV7-8	TRBJ1-1	CASSEEGGSEAFF
TRBV11-3	TRBJ2-1	CASSLDQVAEQFF
TRBV5-8	TRBJ2-3	CASSGTRTSAGTDTQYF
TRBV29-1	TRBJ2-3	CSVESGLAKDTQYF
TRBV5-1	TRBJ2-3	CASSLQRTTQYF
TRBV19	TRBJ2-1	CASSTHPGLYPGAEQFF
TRBV12-3/TRBV12-4	TRBJ2-3	CASRSDRGRWAGTDTQYF
TRBV11-3	TRBJ2-3	CASSLIRPGQGADTQYF
TRBV29-1	TRBJ1-2	CSVRQGASSYTF
TRBV18	TRBJ1-4	CASSPSGQLISEKLFF
TRBV5-1	TRBJ2-5	CASSLGGGTGNQETQYF
TRBV29-1	TRBJ2-1	CSAGLVSYNEQFF
TRBV20-1	TRBJ1-1	CSVLVQGTEAFF
TRBV14	TRBJ2-3	CASSQVSPSPTLAQYF
TRBV7-2	TRBJ2-2	CASSPRTYTGELFF
TRBV11-3	TRBJ2-3	CASSREQVLTQYF
TRBV13	TRBJ2-1	CASSPPLATYNEQFF
TRBV7-4	TRBJ2-7	CASSQSFSGTGEGLTYEQYF
TRBV29-1	TRBJ1-2	CSVEPTGNYGYTF
TRBV18	TRBJ1-5	CASSPDTGGLGDQPQHF
TRBV7-9	TRBJ2-1	CASSLGAGGPSYNEQFF
TRBV20-1	TRBJ2-3	CSSRGGPTDTQYF
TRBV20-1	TRBJ2-1	CSAPSMDWPNYNEQFF
TRBV6-5	TRBJ2-1	CASARQGYYNEQFF
TRBV19	TRBJ2-7	CASSSILPSGGGYEQYF
TRBV20-1	TRBJ2-3	CSASRVGTDTQYF
TRBV7-6	TRBJ2-3	CASSLDTPGTDTQYF
TRBV14	TRBJ1-4	CASSRRGVGEKLFF
TRBV5-5	TRBJ2-5	CASSPRLAGGPETQYF
TRBV5-1	TRBJ2-5	CASSLGATSGSRQETQYF
TRBV12-3/TRBV12-4	TRBJ1-2	CASSFRQTSNYGYTF
TRBV20-1	TRBJ2-1	CSASRSGRALNEQFF
TRBV7-3	TRBJ2-7	CASSPTVGTEQYF